This TCR beta chain was recorded in a study of Ad26.COV2.S vaccination and SARS-CoV-2 variants. Profiled with immunoSEQ multiplex PCR; TCRdb holds only in-frame clones, not every one. The sample contains over 300,000 clones, about 80% of which appear only once. Details on this clone: The antigen remains undetermined.

Treatment described: roughly 19 received Ad26.COV2.S at low or high dose, single or two shots; about 5 received placebo; per-sample allocation not given. Day 63 following the first vaccine or placebo injection was when the samples were taken. The CDR3 consists of 12 residues. Trimming shortened V by 5 bases and J by 7 bases, and 12 bases separated the two germline ends. Germline CDR1 and CDR2: MNHEY and SVGEGT. Study-wide points: Higher spike-specific TCR breadth was found in vaccine recipients than in placebo recipients. Recipients of vaccine and of placebo showed similar breadth of their non-spike TCR repertoires. Analyses of TCR breadth and depth may have underestimated total T cell responses.

The chain recombines TRBV6-2 or TRBV6-3 with TRBJ2-7; a possible D gene is TRBD2 (5 bases). Specimen: peripheral blood, collected in a trial of Ad26.COV2.S vaccine versus placebo. The receptor's source is a person between 18 and 60 years old who received the Ad26.COV2.S COVID-19 vaccine or a placebo. CDR3 DNA sequence: TGTGCCAGCAGTCCCGGGGAGTGGGAGCAGTACTTC. This translates into CASSPGEWEQYF.